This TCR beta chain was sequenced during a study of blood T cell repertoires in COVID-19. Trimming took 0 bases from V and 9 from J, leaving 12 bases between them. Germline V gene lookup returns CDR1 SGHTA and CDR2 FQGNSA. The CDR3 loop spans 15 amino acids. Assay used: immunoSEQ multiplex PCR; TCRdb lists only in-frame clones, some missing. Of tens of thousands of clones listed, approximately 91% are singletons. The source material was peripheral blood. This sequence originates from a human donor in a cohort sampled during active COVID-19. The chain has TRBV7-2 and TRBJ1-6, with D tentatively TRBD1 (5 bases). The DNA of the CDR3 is TGTGCCAGCAGCTTAGCGGTCCAGCAGGGTTCACCCCTCCACTTT. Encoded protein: CASSLAVQQGSPLHF.